A selection of T cell receptor beta chains follows, all from one sample in a study of control samples from healthy donors and cancer patients. Method: immunoSEQ multiplex PCR; TCRdb's copy keeps in-frame clones and lacks some. The table records about 130,000 clones, roughly 88% of them present only once. Sequenced: blood. The receptors come from a man aged 45-65 years in good health. Both conserved end residues are part of each CDR3. A D gene is named only where the DNA matches it firmly. Size is stated for part of the rows, as once, few or many counts, or as a class when the clone is expanded.

J gene: TRBJ2-7
clone size: few
D gene: TRBD1
V gene: TRBV5-1
CDR3 DNA: TGCGCCAGCAGCTCGGGACAGCCTTACACCTACGAGCAGTACTTC
CDR3 protein: CASSSGQPYTYEQYF

J gene: TRBJ2-2
clone size: NA
D gene: NA
V gene: TRBV24-1
CDR3 DNA: TGTGCCACCAGTGCATGGGGTGACACCGGGGAGCTGTTTTTT
CDR3 protein: CATSAWGDTGELFF

J gene: TRBJ2-3
clone size: NA
D gene: NA
V gene: TRBV19
CDR3 DNA: TGTGCCAGTAGTGCCTATCACAGGGCCGATACGCAGTATTTT
CDR3 protein: CASSAYHRADTQYF

J gene: TRBJ1-1
clone size: once
D gene: NA
V gene: TRBV29-1
CDR3 DNA: TGCAGCGTGCCCCCTACAGGGAAGGGCACTGAAGCTTTCTTT
CDR3 protein: CSVPPTGKGTEAFF

J gene: TRBJ1-4
clone size: NA
D gene: TRBD1
V gene: TRBV20-1
CDR3 DNA: TGCAGTGCTAGTCCTTGGACAGGGCAGGCAACTAATGAAAAACTGTTTTTT
CDR3 protein: CSASPWTGQATNEKLFF

J gene: TRBJ2-1
clone size: NA
D gene: TRBD2
V gene: TRBV6-6
CDR3 DNA: TGTGCCAGCAGTCTTCTGGGGCTAGCGGGTATTGGGGGTGAGCAGTTCTTC
CDR3 protein: CASSLLGLAGIGGEQFF

J gene: TRBJ1-4
clone size: NA
D gene: NA
V gene: TRBV11-2
CDR3 DNA: TGTGCCAGCAGCTTAGTGGGGGGGCGCGGTGAAAAACTGTTTTTT
CDR3 protein: CASSLVGGRGEKLFF

J gene: TRBJ2-1
clone size: NA
D gene: NA
V gene: TRBV3-1/TRBV3-2
CDR3 DNA: TGTGCCAGCAGCCAAGTCGGGATTGGGAATGAGCAGTTCTTC
CDR3 protein: CASSQVGIGNEQFF

J gene: TRBJ2-1
clone size: NA
D gene: TRBD2
V gene: TRBV5-1
CDR3 DNA: TGCGCCAGCAGCCCCCGGGGGGGGAGCTCCTACAATGAGCAGTTCTTC
CDR3 protein: CASSPRGGSSYNEQFF

J gene: TRBJ2-2
clone size: once
D gene: NA
V gene: TRBV3-1/TRBV3-2
CDR3 DNA: TGTGCCAGCAGCAAACAGGGGAACACCGGGGAGCTGTTTTTT
CDR3 protein: CASSKQGNTGELFF

J gene: TRBJ1-5
clone size: NA
D gene: NA
V gene: TRBV28
CDR3 DNA: TGTGCCAGCAGTTTACGGGTCAATCAGCCCCAGCATTTT
CDR3 protein: CASSLRVNQPQHF

J gene: TRBJ1-1
clone size: NA
D gene: NA
V gene: TRBV28
CDR3 DNA: TGTGCCAGCAGTTCCACCCCCGGTGGGGGACAGAACACTGAAGCTTTCTTT
CDR3 protein: CASSSTPGGGQNTEAFF

J gene: TRBJ1-2
clone size: NA
D gene: NA
V gene: TRBV28
CDR3 DNA: TGTGCCAGCAGTTTAATGGCAGGGGCCGTCTATGGCTACACCTTC
CDR3 protein: CASSLMAGAVYGYTF

J gene: TRBJ2-5
clone size: NA
D gene: NA
V gene: TRBV18
CDR3 DNA: TGTGCCAGCTCACCAGGGCTCCAGGAGACCCAGTACTTC
CDR3 protein: CASSPGLQETQYF

J gene: TRBJ1-6
clone size: NA
D gene: NA
V gene: TRBV4-1
CDR3 DNA: TGCGCCAGCAGCCTAGTAGCTAGGAATTCACCCCTCCACTTT
CDR3 protein: CASSLVARNSPLHF

J gene: TRBJ1-1
clone size: NA
D gene: NA
V gene: TRBV19
CDR3 DNA: TGTGCCAGTAGCCCAGGGGAGGGGCGAGTGACTGAAGCTTTCTTT
CDR3 protein: CASSPGEGRVTEAFF

J gene: TRBJ2-7
clone size: NA
D gene: NA
V gene: TRBV7-6
CDR3 DNA: TGTGCCAGCAGCTTAGATCAGGGACGCGAGCAGTACTTC
CDR3 protein: CASSLDQGREQYF

J gene: TRBJ2-5
clone size: NA
D gene: TRBD2
V gene: TRBV5-1
CDR3 DNA: TGCGCCAGCAGCTTTGGGACTAGCGGGGAAGAGACCCAGTACTTC
CDR3 protein: CASSFGTSGEETQYF

J gene: TRBJ2-2
clone size: NA
D gene: TRBD1
V gene: TRBV7-3
CDR3 DNA: TGTGCCAGCAGCTTACAGGGGGCGTCTAACACCGGGGAGCTGTTTTTT
CDR3 protein: CASSLQGASNTGELFF

J gene: TRBJ1-2
clone size: NA
D gene: NA
V gene: TRBV4-1
CDR3 DNA: TGCGCCAGCAGCCAAGAAGGGCGGTACTATGGCTACACCTTC
CDR3 protein: CASSQEGRYYGYTF

J gene: TRBJ2-3
clone size: NA
D gene: TRBD2
V gene: TRBV6-6
CDR3 DNA: TGTGCCAGCAGTTACGGGGCGGGGGGGAGCACAGATACGCAGTATTTT
CDR3 protein: CASSYGAGGSTDTQYF

J gene: TRBJ1-3
clone size: NA
D gene: NA
V gene: TRBV7-2
CDR3 DNA: TGTGCCAGCAGGGCCAGGGATTCCGGAAACACCATATATTTT
CDR3 protein: CASRARDSGNTIYF

J gene: TRBJ2-7
clone size: NA
D gene: TRBD1
V gene: TRBV18
CDR3 DNA: TGTGCCAGCTCACCAGGCCGGGACAGGGGCGACTACGAGCAGTACTTC
CDR3 protein: CASSPGRDRGDYEQYF

J gene: TRBJ1-2
clone size: NA
D gene: NA
V gene: TRBV6-5
CDR3 DNA: TGTGCCAGCAGTTACTCACGGGCCGGTCCTAACTATGGCTACACCTTC
CDR3 protein: CASSYSRAGPNYGYTF

J gene: TRBJ2-7
clone size: NA
D gene: TRBD1
V gene: TRBV29-1
CDR3 DNA: TGCAGCGTGTACCGGGACAGCTCCTACGAGCAGTACTTC
CDR3 protein: CSVYRDSSYEQYF